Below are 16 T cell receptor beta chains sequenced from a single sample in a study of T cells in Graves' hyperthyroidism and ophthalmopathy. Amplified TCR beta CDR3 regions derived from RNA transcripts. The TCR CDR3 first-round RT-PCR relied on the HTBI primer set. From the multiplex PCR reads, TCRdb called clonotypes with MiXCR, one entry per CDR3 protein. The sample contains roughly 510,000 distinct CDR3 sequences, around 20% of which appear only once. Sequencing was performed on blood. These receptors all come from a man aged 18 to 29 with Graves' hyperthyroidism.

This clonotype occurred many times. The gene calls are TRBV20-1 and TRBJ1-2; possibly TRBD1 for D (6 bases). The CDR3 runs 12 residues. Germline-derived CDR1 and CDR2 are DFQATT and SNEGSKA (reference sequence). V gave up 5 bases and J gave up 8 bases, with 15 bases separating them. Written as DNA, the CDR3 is TGCAGTGCTCCGGACTACAGGGCCGGCTACACCTTC. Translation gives CSAPDYRAGYTF.

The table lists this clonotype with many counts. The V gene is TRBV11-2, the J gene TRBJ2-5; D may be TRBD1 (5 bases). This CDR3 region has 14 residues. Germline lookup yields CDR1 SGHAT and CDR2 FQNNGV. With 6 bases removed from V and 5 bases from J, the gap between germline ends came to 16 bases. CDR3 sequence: CASSPIRDWETQYF. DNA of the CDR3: TGTGCCAGCAGTCCAATCAGGGATTGGGAGACCCAGTACTTC.

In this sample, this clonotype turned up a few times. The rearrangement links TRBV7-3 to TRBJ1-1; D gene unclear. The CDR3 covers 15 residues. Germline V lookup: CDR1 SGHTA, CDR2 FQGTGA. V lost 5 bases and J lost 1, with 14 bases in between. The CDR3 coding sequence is TGTGCCAGCAGCGCCCTCGAGCCCGGGAACACTGAAGCTTTCTTT. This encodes CASSALEPGNTEAFF.

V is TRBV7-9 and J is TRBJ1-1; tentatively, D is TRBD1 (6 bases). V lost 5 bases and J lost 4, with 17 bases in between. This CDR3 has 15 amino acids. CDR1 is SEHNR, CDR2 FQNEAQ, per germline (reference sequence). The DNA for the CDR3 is TGTGCCAGCAGCCAAATACAGGGATTAGGCACTGAAGCTTTCTTT. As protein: CASSQIQGLGTEAFF.

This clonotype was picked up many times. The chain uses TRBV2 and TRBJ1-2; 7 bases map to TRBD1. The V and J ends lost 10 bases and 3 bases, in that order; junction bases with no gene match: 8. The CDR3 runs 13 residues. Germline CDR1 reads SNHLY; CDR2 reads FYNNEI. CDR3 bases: TGTGCCACCTTGACAGGGCTGGACTATGGCTACACCTTC. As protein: CATLTGLDYGYTF.

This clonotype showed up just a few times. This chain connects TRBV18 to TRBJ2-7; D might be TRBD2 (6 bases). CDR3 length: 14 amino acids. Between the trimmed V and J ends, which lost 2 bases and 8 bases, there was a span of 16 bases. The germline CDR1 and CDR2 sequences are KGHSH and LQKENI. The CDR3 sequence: CASSPGQGGVQQYF. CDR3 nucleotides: TGTGCCAGCTCACCAGGGCAGGGAGGCGTACAGCAGTACTTC.

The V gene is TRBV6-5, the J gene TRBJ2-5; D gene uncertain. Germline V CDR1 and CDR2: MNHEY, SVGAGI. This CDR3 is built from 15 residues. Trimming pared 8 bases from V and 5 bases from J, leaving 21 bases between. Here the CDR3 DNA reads TGTGCCAGCGTTGGTAATTTGGGCCTCAGGGAGACCCAGTACTTC. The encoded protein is CASVGNLGLRETQYF.

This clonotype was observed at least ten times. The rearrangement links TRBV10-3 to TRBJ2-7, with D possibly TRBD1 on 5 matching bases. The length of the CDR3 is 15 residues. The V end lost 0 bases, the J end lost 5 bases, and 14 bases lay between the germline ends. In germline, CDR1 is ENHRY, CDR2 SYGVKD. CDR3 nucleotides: TGTGCCATCAGTGAGTCGAGCAGGGTATCCGACGAGCAGTACTTC. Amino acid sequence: CAISESSRVSDEQYF.

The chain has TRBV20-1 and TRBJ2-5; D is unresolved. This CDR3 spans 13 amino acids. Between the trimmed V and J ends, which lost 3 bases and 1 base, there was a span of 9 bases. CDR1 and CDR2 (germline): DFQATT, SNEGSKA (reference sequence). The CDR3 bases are TGCAGTGCTAGTTCATGGGTCCAAGAGACCCAGTACTTC. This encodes CSASSWVQETQYF.

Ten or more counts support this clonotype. The CDR3 nucleotides are TGTGCCAGCGCCCTGGGAAGGGCCAGTCAGCCCCAGCATTTT. Its translation: CASALGRASQPQHF. The rearrangement links TRBV12-3 or TRBV12-4 to TRBJ1-5; D gene unclear. The V end was cut by 8 bases, the J end by 6 bases, with 17 bases between. This CDR3 has 14 amino acids.

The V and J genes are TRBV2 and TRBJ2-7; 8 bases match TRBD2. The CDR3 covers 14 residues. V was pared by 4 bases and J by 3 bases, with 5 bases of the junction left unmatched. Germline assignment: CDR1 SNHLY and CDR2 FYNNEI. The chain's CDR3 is CASSGLAGFYEQYF. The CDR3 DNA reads TGTGCCAGCAGTGGATTAGCGGGATTCTACGAGCAGTACTTC.

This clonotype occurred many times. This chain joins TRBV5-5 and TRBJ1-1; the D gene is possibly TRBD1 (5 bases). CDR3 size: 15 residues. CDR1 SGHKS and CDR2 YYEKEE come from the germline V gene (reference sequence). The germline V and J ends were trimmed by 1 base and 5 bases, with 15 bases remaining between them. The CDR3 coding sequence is TGTGCCAGCAGCTTGTCCGCTTGGGGGTGGACTGAAGCTTTCTTT. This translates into CASSLSAWGWTEAFF.

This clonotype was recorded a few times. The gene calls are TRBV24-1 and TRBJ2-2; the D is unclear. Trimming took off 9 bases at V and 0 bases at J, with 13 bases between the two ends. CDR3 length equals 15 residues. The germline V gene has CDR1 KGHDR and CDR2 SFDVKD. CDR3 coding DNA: TGTGCCACCGAATCGGAAATCGCGAACACCGGGGAGCTGTTTTTT. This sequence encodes CATESEIANTGELFF.

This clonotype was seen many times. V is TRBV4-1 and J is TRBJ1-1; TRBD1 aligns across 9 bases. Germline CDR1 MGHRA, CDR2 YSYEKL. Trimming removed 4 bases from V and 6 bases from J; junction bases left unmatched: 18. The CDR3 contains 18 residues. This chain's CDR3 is CASSPVGGRTGARAEAFF. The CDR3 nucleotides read TGCGCCAGCAGCCCGGTGGGGGGGAGGACAGGGGCTAGGGCTGAAGCTTTCTTT.

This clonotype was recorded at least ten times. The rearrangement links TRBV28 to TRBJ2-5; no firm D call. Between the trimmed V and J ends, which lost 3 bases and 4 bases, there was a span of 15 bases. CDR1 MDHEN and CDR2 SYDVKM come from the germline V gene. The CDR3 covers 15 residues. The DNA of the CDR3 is TGTGCCAGCAGTTTTAGCCCTTTGGTAGGAGAGACCCAGTACTTC. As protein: CASSFSPLVGETQYF.

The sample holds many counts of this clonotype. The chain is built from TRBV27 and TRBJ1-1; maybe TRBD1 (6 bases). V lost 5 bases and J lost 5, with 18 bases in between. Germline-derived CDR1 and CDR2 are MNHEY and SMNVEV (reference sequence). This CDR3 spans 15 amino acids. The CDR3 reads CASSPRGGRGTEAFF. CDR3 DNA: TGTGCCAGCAGTCCCCGCGGGGGGCGCGGGACTGAAGCTTTCTTT.